The 26 T cell receptor beta chains listed next were all sequenced from one sample in a study of shared clonotypes between healthy human individuals. The protocol was immunoSEQ multiplex PCR, while the TCRdb copy is restricted to in-frame clones and leaves out a portion. This sample has roughly 2,000,000 clones, with 80% to 95% found just once. Terminally differentiated effector memory CD45RA+ cells were excluded from the naive CD8 cells, which were CD45RO-negative and positively selected for CCR7. Sequencing used naive CD8+ T cells from PBMCs. These receptors came from a man between 18 and 29 years old in good health. Some clones in this sample may be carry-over from other donors' samples.

The V gene is TRBV5-1, the J gene TRBJ2-7; no definite D call. The CDR3 covers 15 residues. V dropped 0 bases and J dropped 3 bases, with 13 bases sitting between them. Per germline, CDR1 SGHRS and CDR2 YFSETQ. The CDR3 sequence is CASSLAPELNYEQYF. The CDR3 DNA sequence: TGCGCCAGCAGCTTGGCCCCGGAACTAAACTACGAGCAGTACTTC.

The CDR3 region has the DNA TGTGCCAGCAGCTTATCGGGGGGCAACTATGGCTACACCTTC. This gives the protein CASSLSGGNYGYTF. The chain links TRBV11-2 to TRBJ1-2, with a possible D match to TRBD1 (6 bases). CDR1 SGHAT and CDR2 FQNNGV come from the germline V gene. This CDR3 spans 14 amino acids. Between the trimmed V and J ends, which lost 2 bases and 2 bases, there was a span of 9 bases.

The J gene is TRBJ2-3, the V gene TRBV27; D could derive from TRBD1 or TRBD2 (5 bases each). V lost 5 bases to trimming and J lost 0 bases, with 18 bases between them. The length of the CDR3 is 17 residues. Germline CDR1 is MNHEY and CDR2 is SMNVEV (reference sequence). The DNA for the CDR3 is TGTGCCAGCAGTACAGGTTGGAGGCAGGAAAGCACAGATACGCAGTATTTT. Protein product: CASSTGWRQESTDTQYF.

The V gene is TRBV11-3, the J gene TRBJ2-7; D not certain. Trimming shortened V by 1 base and J by 2 bases, and 6 bases separated the two germline ends. The CDR3 loop spans 13 amino acids. Per the germline V gene, CDR1 is SGHNT and CDR2 is YENEEA. The CDR3 DNA reads as TGTGCCAGCAGCTTAGCGGGTCCCTACGAGCAGTACTTC. Its translation: CASSLAGPYEQYF.

The chain is built from TRBV30 and TRBJ2-5; TRBD2 matches 7 bases. Germline V gene sequence: CDR1 GTSNPN, CDR2 SVGIG (reference sequence). V was clipped by 0 bases and J by 2 bases; unmatched bases: 6. The CDR3 has 15 amino acids. DNA of the CDR3: TGTGCCTGGAGTGTTTGGCGGGAGAGACAAGAGACCCAGTACTTC. Protein product: CAWSVWRERQETQYF.

The rearrangement joins TRBV7-7 to TRBJ1-5; a possible D gene is TRBD1 (6 bases). This CDR3 is built from 14 residues. Trimming took 2 bases from V and 4 from J, leaving 9 bases between them. Germline CDR1 reads SSHAT; CDR2 reads FNYEAQ (reference sequence). The DNA for the CDR3 is TGTGCCAGCAGCTTATGGGGGCCTAATCAGCCCCAGCATTTT. This translates into CASSLWGPNQPQHF.

V is TRBV19 and J is TRBJ1-3; D uncertain. Trimming pared 7 bases from V and 4 bases from J, leaving 17 bases between. This CDR3 contains 15 residues. Germline CDR1 reads LNHDA; CDR2 reads SQIVND (reference sequence). CDR3 in amino acids: CASTPPTEHGNTIYF. The CDR3 DNA reads as TGTGCCAGTACCCCCCCAACCGAGCACGGAAACACCATATATTTT.

The V gene is TRBV6-6, the J gene TRBJ2-1; D uncertain. Germline V lookup: CDR1 MNHNY, CDR2 SVGAGI (reference sequence). This CDR3 is built from 13 residues. Trimming took off 8 bases at V and 3 bases at J, with 11 bases between the two ends. CDR3 in DNA: TGTGCCAGCTGGCACAGTCTCTACAATGAGCAGTTCTTC. Translated, it gives CASWHSLYNEQFF.

The chain uses TRBV27 and TRBJ2-2; D may be TRBD1 or TRBD2 (5 bases each). The germline CDR1 and CDR2 sequences are MNHEY and SMNVEV (reference sequence). V lost 7 bases to trimming and J lost 15 bases, with 15 bases between them. The CDR3 contains 11 residues. This CDR3 is CASITGTRVFF. Here the CDR3 DNA reads TGTGCCAGCATCACGGGGACGCGGGTGTTTTTT.

This chain uses TRBV15 with TRBJ1-1, with D unresolved. V was trimmed by 0 bases and J by 3 bases, leaving 14 bases between them. CDR3 length: 16 amino acids. In germline, CDR1 is LNHNV, CDR2 YYDKDF (reference sequence). The CDR3 here is CATSRDVDRSDTEAFF. The CDR3 DNA is TGTGCCACCAGCAGAGATGTGGACCGGTCGGACACTGAAGCTTTCTTT.

The rearrangement uses TRBV7-9 and TRBJ2-5; D not resolved. The CDR3 runs 13 residues. Trimming took 5 bases from V and 4 from J, leaving 11 bases between them. Germline CDR1 SEHNR, CDR2 FQNEAQ (reference sequence). CDR3 amino acids: CASSHPPGETQYF. In DNA form, the CDR3 reads TGTGCCAGCAGCCACCCACCAGGAGAGACCCAGTACTTC. Full variable domain (missing parts from reference TRBV7-9 and TRBJ2-5): DTGVSQNPRHKITKRGQNVTFRCDPISEHNRLYWYRQTLGQGPEFLTYFQNEAQLEKSRLLSDRFSAERPKGSFSTLEIQRTEQGDSAMYLCASSHPPGETQYFGPGTRLLVL.

V usage is TRBV5-6 and J usage is TRBJ2-7, with 14 bases identical to TRBD2. CDR1 is SGHDT, CDR2 YYEEEE, per germline. V lost 4 bases and J lost 7; bases outside the gene matches: 4. The CDR3 has 14 residues. The CDR3 DNA reads as TGTGCCAGCAGCGCCGGGACTAGCGGGAGAGAGCAGTACTTC. Its protein product is CASSAGTSGREQYF.

The chain couples TRBV28 to TRBJ2-7, with 13 bases lining up with TRBD2. Germline trimming cut 6 bases from V and 6 bases from J; bases unmatched to any gene: 8. Germline V gives CDR1 MDHEN, CDR2 SYDVKM. CDR3 length: 15 amino acids. CDR3 in DNA: TGTGCCAGCAGATTGTGGACTAGCGGGAGCTCCGAGCAGTACTTC. Amino acid sequence: CASRLWTSGSSEQYF.

This sequence joins TRBV11-2 and TRBJ1-2; D is unclear. CDR1 SGHAT and CDR2 FQNNGV come from the germline V gene. V lost 4 bases, J lost 3 bases, and 15 bases lay in between. This CDR3 region has 15 residues. The CDR3 sequence is CASSSLNSAYYGYTF. As DNA, the CDR3 is TGTGCCAGCAGCTCCCTTAACAGCGCTTACTATGGCTACACCTTC.

The rearrangement uses TRBV11-2 and TRBJ2-1; D might be TRBD2 (5 bases). The CDR3 has 17 residues. Trimming cost V 0 bases and J 4 bases, with 16 bases left between them. Germline CDR1 is SGHAT and CDR2 is FQNNGV. CDR3 sequence reads: CASSLEASWGGYNEQFF. The CDR3 nucleotides read TGTGCCAGCAGCTTAGAGGCTAGCTGGGGTGGTTACAATGAGCAGTTCTTC.

The rearrangement joins TRBV6-1 to TRBJ2-7; 7 bases align to TRBD2. Trimming at V came to 4 bases and at J to 0 bases, leaving 12 bases not matched to a gene. This CDR3 has 17 residues. Germline lookup yields CDR1 MNHNS and CDR2 SASEGT. The CDR3 reads CASSATGTTLSSYEQYF. Written as DNA, the CDR3 is TGTGCCAGCAGTGCGACCGGGACTACCCTGAGCTCCTACGAGCAGTACTTC.

This sequence joins TRBV28 and TRBJ2-1, with 11 nucleotides matching TRBD2. The length of the CDR3 is 16 residues. J gave up 7 bases and V 5 bases, and 10 bases lay outside the gene matches. Germline V gene data show CDR1 as MDHEN and CDR2 as SYDVKM. The CDR3 nucleotides read TGTGCCAGCAGTCCAGAACTAGCGGGAGCATGGAATGAGCAGTTCTTC. Residues: CASSPELAGAWNEQFF.

The rearrangement links TRBV4-2 to TRBJ2-2; 8 nucleotides line up with TRBD2. Germline assignment: CDR1 LGHNA and CDR2 YNFKEQ. Trimming cost V 1 base and J 4 bases; bases outside gene matches: 5. The CDR3 has 16 amino acids. CDR3 DNA sequence: TGTGCCAGCAGCCAAGCGTTAGCGGGAACCACCGGGGAGCTGTTTTTT. Its translation: CASSQALAGTTGELFF.

This clone occurred a few times. The chain couples TRBV29-1 to TRBJ1-1; perhaps TRBD1 as D (5 bases). Germline-derived CDR1 and CDR2 are SQVTM and ANQGSEA. The CDR3 sequence is 12 residues long. Trimming shortened V by 7 bases and J by 6 bases, and 15 bases separated the two germline ends. CDR3 sequence reads: CSAGPPRAEAFF. CDR3 bases: TGCAGCGCGGGACCCCCTAGAGCTGAAGCTTTCTTT.

CDR3 DNA: TGTGCCTGGGGGGGCTCTGGGGCCAACGTCCTGACTTTC. It is translated as CAWGGSGANVLTF. The chain joins TRBV30 to TRBJ2-6, with D tentatively TRBD1 or TRBD2 (5 bases each). The germline gives CDR1 GTSNPN, CDR2 SVGIG (reference sequence). The ends were cut back, 5 bases at V and 0 bases at J, with 5 bases in the middle. This CDR3 has 13 amino acids.

The chain carries TRBV7-7 and TRBJ2-1; perhaps TRBD1 as D (6 bases). V was cut by 5 bases and J by 9 bases, with 14 bases left in between. The CDR3 totals 13 residues. The V gene's germline CDR1 is SSHAT and CDR2 FNYEAQ (reference sequence). CDR3 nucleotides: TGTGCCAGCAGCCGTAACAGGGTTGGTGAGCAGTTCTTC. Protein sequence: CASSRNRVGEQFF.

As to this clone: Within the sample, other DNA sequences also encode this same CDR3. This chain joins TRBV27 and TRBJ2-2; no clear D. Trimming removed 5 bases at V and 5 bases at J, with 9 bases between. The length of the CDR3 is 13 residues. CDR1 MNHEY and CDR2 SMNVEV come from the germline V gene (reference sequence). CDR3 sequence: CASSPRATGELFF. The CDR3 DNA reads as TGTGCCAGCAGTCCTAGGGCGACCGGGGAGCTGTTTTTT.

J is TRBJ1-3 and V is TRBV27; TRBD1 matches at 7 bases. This CDR3 contains 16 residues. The J segment lost 3 bases and the V segment lost 0 bases, leaving 5 bases of the junction unmatched. Germline values: CDR1 MNHEY, CDR2 SMNVEV (reference sequence). Written as DNA, the CDR3 is TGTGCCAGCAGTTTATCGAGGGACAGCCTTGGAAACACCATATATTTT. Translation gives CASSLSRDSLGNTIYF.

CDR3 region: CASTPGGRRGNEKLFF. The CDR3, as DNA: TGTGCCAGCACCCCAGGGGGGAGGCGCGGTAATGAAAAACTGTTTTTT. This sequence joins TRBV9 and TRBJ1-4, with 7 bases fitting TRBD1. This CDR3 is 16 amino acids long. Trimming took 6 bases from V and 4 from J; bases not matched to a gene: 12. Germline V CDR1 and CDR2: SGDLS, YYNGEE.

The V call is TRBV28, the J call TRBJ2-5, with 13 bases that match TRBD2. The junction had 2 bases not matched to a gene; V was cut back by 3 bases and J by 1 base. This CDR3 comprises 16 residues. From germline, CDR1 is MDHEN and CDR2 SYDVKM. CDR3 sequence (DNA): TGTGCCAGCAGTTTGGGACTAGCGGGGTCCCAAGAGACCCAGTACTTC. Translation gives CASSLGLAGSQETQYF.

The chain joins TRBV4-1 to TRBJ1-1, with unresolved D. The CDR3 has 12 residues. With 0 bases removed from V and 8 bases from J, the gap between germline ends came to 7 bases. Germline assignment: CDR1 MGHRA and CDR2 YSYEKL. The CDR3 here is CASSQEGWEAFF. CDR3 bases: TGCGCCAGCAGCCAAGAAGGCTGGGAAGCTTTCTTT.